Shown below are 10 T cell receptor beta chains from a single sample sequenced in a study of T-cell reconstitution after alpha-beta-depleted transplantation in children. Unique molecular identifiers were incorporated when the TCRbeta library was constructed. TCRdb ran MiXCR on the PCR reads and lists one entry per CDR3 protein. The sample contains 250,000 to 350,000 distinct CDR3 sequences, around 9.6% of which appear only once. The source material was PBMCs from the stem cell graft donor, sampled from the stem cell graft. These receptors were taken from a human donor who donated a stem cell graft to a child with SCID.

This clonotype appeared a few times. This chain joins TRBV5-1 and TRBJ2-3; D is uncertain. The germline V and J ends were trimmed by 5 bases and 2 bases, with 9 bases remaining between them. Looked up from germline, CDR1 is SGHRS and CDR2 is YFSETQ. CDR3 length: 13 residues. The chain's CDR3 is CASRSRATDTQYF. In nucleotides, the CDR3 is TGCGCCAGCAGGTCCAGAGCCACAGATACGCAGTATTTT.

This clonotype showed up just a few times. This chain links TRBV7-9 with TRBJ2-3; 7 positions match TRBD2. J lost 3 bases, V lost 5 bases, and 11 bases had no gene match. Germline lookup yields CDR1 SEHNR and CDR2 FQNEAQ (reference sequence). The CDR3 runs to 16 residues. In nucleotides, the CDR3 is TGTGCCAGCAGCATCCTGGGAGGGCTCGGTACAGATACGCAGTATTTT. As protein: CASSILGGLGTDTQYF.

This clonotype was counted between two and nine times. The DNA for the CDR3 is TGTGCCAGCAGTCTATTTGATACGCAGTATTTT. Its translation is CASSLFDTQYF. This rearrangement joins TRBV12-3 or TRBV12-4 to TRBJ2-3; D is unresolved. The ends were cut back, 5 bases at V and 6 bases at J, with 6 bases in the middle. The CDR3 has 11 amino acids.

This chain connects TRBV12-3 or TRBV12-4 to TRBJ1-6; D gene uncertain. Trimming pared 6 bases from V and 8 bases from J, leaving 14 bases between. The CDR3 spans 14 residues. DNA of the CDR3: TGTGCCAGCAGCTCCTTAGCCTTGGATTCACCCCTCCACTTT. It is translated as CASSSLALDSPLHF.

This clonotype has a handful of counts. The gene calls are TRBV5-6 and TRBJ2-2; 10 positions agree with TRBD1. The germline V gene encodes CDR1 SGHDT and CDR2 YYEEEE. Trimming at V came to 0 bases and at J to 7 bases, leaving 9 bases not matched to a gene. CDR3 size: 17 residues. The CDR3 nucleotides read TGTGCCAGCAGCTTGGCCGGACCGGGACAGGGGTTCGGGGAGCTGTTTTTT. Protein: CASSLAGPGQGFGELFF.

This clonotype was seen a few times. J is TRBJ1-4 and V is TRBV5-1; 8 bases are shared with TRBD1. This CDR3 is built from 18 residues. Trimming cost V 4 bases and J 6 bases; bases outside gene matches: 17. The V gene's germline CDR1 is SGHRS and CDR2 YFSETQ. This chain's CDR3 is CASSTGGTGLIRDEKLFF. Written as DNA, the CDR3 is TGCGCCAGCAGCACTGGTGGGACAGGCCTGATCCGGGATGAAAAACTGTTTTTT.

The table lists this clonotype with many counts. The chain links TRBV7-2 to TRBJ1-5, with 7 bases that match TRBD1. CDR1 and CDR2 from the germline V gene are SGHTA and FQGNSA. J was trimmed by 2 bases and V by 2 bases; bases with no gene match: 3. CDR3 length: 15 amino acids. The CDR3 is CASSLYRGGNQPQHF. In nucleotides, the CDR3 is TGTGCCAGCAGCTTATACAGGGGTGGCAATCAGCCCCAGCATTTT. Based on the CDR3 plus reference TRBV7-2 and TRBJ1-5, the full variable domain is GAGVSQSPSNKVTEKGKDVELRCDPISGHTALYWYRQSLGQGLEFLIYFQGNSAPDKSGLPSDRFSAERTGGSVSTLTIQRTQQEDSAVYLCASSLYRGGNQPQHFGDGTRLSIL.

J is TRBJ2-7 and V is TRBV20-1; 8 nucleotides match TRBD1. V trimming: 1 base; J trimming: 3 bases; junction bases outside the gene matches: 5. The germline V gene encodes CDR1 DFQATT and CDR2 SNEGSKA (reference sequence). The CDR3 consists of 14 residues. CDR3 region: CSARGQGILYEQYF. CDR3 DNA: TGCAGTGCTAGAGGACAGGGGATCCTCTACGAGCAGTACTTC.

This clonotype was seen ten or more times. The chain uses TRBV5-1 and TRBJ1-1; D possibly corresponds to TRBD1 (6 bases). Germline lookup yields CDR1 SGHRS and CDR2 YFSETQ. The ends were cut back, 5 bases at V and 3 bases at J, with 11 bases in the middle. The CDR3 extends over 13 amino acids. The CDR3 loop is CASRAWTDTEAFF. The CDR3 DNA follows: TGCGCCAGCAGGGCATGGACAGACACTGAAGCTTTCTTT.

This clonotype was counted ten times or more. The chain recombines TRBV9 with TRBJ2-2; unclear D gene. Germline CDR1 SGDLS, CDR2 YYNGEE. Trimming removed 2 bases from V and 5 bases from J, with 7 bases in between. This CDR3 has 13 amino acids. The CDR3 DNA is TGTGCCAGCAGCGTGGCCGGGACCGGGGAGCTGTTTTTT. It yields the protein CASSVAGTGELFF.